This T cell receptor (beta chain) originates from a study of PD-1 blockade in mismatch repair-deficient tumors. The overall study: All were previously treated, progressing patients with approximately 11 mismatch repair-deficient cancer types.

Sequencing was performed with immunoSEQ multiplex PCR; in TCRdb, only in-frame clones are kept and a portion is missing. The table lists tens of thousands of clones, more than 65% of them singletons. Of note for this clone: Its antigen is unknown.

Mismatch repair deficiency was confirmed in all patients, by PCR or immunohistochemistry. Study-level points and caveats: Tumor-resident clones, often absent from pretreatment blood, expanded after pembrolizumab and then contracted.

The receptor comes from an adult with mismatch repair-deficient cancer. Sequences were derived from peripheral blood, sampled 12 weeks after starting pembrolizumab.

CDR3 loop: CASSLLLDTEAFF. CDR3 nucleotides: TGTGCCAGCAGCTTACTTCTAGACACTGAAGCTTTCTTT. This rearrangement joins TRBV13 to TRBJ1-1; no clear D gene. Trimming left V 2 bases short and J 3 bases short, with 7 bases between. Germline loops: CDR1 PRHDT, CDR2 FYEKMQ (reference sequence). This CDR3 is 13 amino acids long.